This T cell receptor beta chain was captured by sequencing in a study of blood T cell repertoires in COVID-19. Clones were sequenced by immunoSEQ multiplex PCR, and TCRdb holds only the in-frame ones, with some missing. The profile covers about 96,000 clones, with roughly 84% appearing a single time and approximately 15% taken by the ten largest. Trimming cost V 2 bases and J 2 bases, with 10 bases left between them. Germline V gives CDR1 MNHEY, CDR2 SMNVEV (reference sequence). This CDR3 spans 14 amino acids. The source of this sequence is a woman aged 60-75 years with acute or convalescent COVID-19. This sequence joins TRBV27 and TRBJ2-7, with D perhaps TRBD2 (6 bases). The specimen was peripheral blood. This chain's CDR3 is CASSLVGGPYEQYF. As DNA, the CDR3 is TGTGCCAGCAGTTTAGTGGGGGGTCCCTACGAGCAGTACTTC.